A single sample is the source of the 3 T cell receptor beta chains below, sequenced in a study of blood T cells in healthy people across ages (dated by TCRdb to 2014 to 2015). Libraries were constructed by 5' RACE. The instrument given in TCRdb is Illumina HiSeq 2500. The second PCR ran for about 6 to 12 cycles and used a J-beta primer mix along with a sample-barcoded 5' primer. Using fastp trimming at Q25 and MiXCR clonotype assembly, TCRdb reanalyzed the public sequencing data and kept in-frame beta chains. Rows with one shared CDR3 protein collapse into an entry with the most common genes and DNA. A total of around 710,000 distinct CDR3 sequences appear in this sample, roughly 43% of them only once. The ten top clones hold 20% to 25% of the sample. Source material: blood. The receptor set was obtained from an older woman in good health.

This clonotype has a handful of counts. The rearrangement uses TRBV7-2 and TRBJ1-6; 7 bases align to TRBD1. CDR1 SGHTA and CDR2 FQGNSA come from the germline V gene. V lost 5 bases and J lost 12; bases outside the gene matches: 13. This CDR3 spans 15 amino acids. CDR3 bases: TGTGCCAGCAGCCGCTCCGGGACAGAAAATGGACCCCTCCACTTT. Translation: CASSRSGTENGPLHF.

This clonotype was seen more than once but under ten times. V and J are TRBV6-1 and TRBJ2-3, with D tentatively TRBD1 (6 bases). The ends were cut back, 6 bases at V and 8 bases at J, with 18 bases in the middle. The CDR3 is 14 residues long. The V gene's germline CDR1 is MNHNS and CDR2 SASEGT. CDR3 loop: CASRLDLGRGTQYF. DNA of the CDR3: TGTGCCAGCAGGCTCGACTTGGGCAGGGGTACGCAGTATTTT.

For the CDR3, the DNA is TGTGCCAGCAGACTACAGGGGGAGAACACCGGGGAGCTGTTTTTT. Translation gives CASRLQGENTGELFF. The genes are TRBV12-3 or TRBV12-4 and TRBJ2-2; TRBD1 aligns across 8 bases. The ends lost 6 bases at V and 1 base at J; junction bases unmatched: 4. The CDR3 has 15 residues.